These 19 T cell receptor beta chains came from one sample sequenced in a study of CD8 T cells in ankylosing spondylitis. Study observations and caveats: Ankylosing spondylitis blood seemed to carry a telltale TCR beta motif made of several highly homologous variants.

One entry per CDR3 protein, called by TCRdb with MiXCR from the 5' RACE reads. The profile covers tens of thousands of distinct CDR3 sequences, with roughly 9% appearing a single time and 30% taken by the ten largest. These receptors' targets are unknown. Sequenced: blood, either unsorted or a sorted T cell fraction (not recorded which). The receptors were sampled from a male donor with ankylosing spondylitis.

The V gene is TRBV20-1, the J gene TRBJ2-7, with TRBD1 identical over 9 bases. V trimming: 0 bases; J trimming: 3 bases; junction bases outside the gene matches: 3. CDR1 is DFQATT, CDR2 SNEGSKA, per germline (reference sequence). CDR3 length: 14 amino acids. CDR3 region: CSARDPGQGYEQYF. The CDR3 DNA reads TGCAGTGCTAGAGATCCGGGACAGGGCTACGAGCAGTACTTC.

This chain joins TRBV7-8 and TRBJ2-1; TRBD2 aligns across 10 bases. V shed 5 bases and J 8 bases; nucleotides not matched to a gene: 9. The CDR3 sequence is 15 residues long. Germline values: CDR1 SGHVS, CDR2 FQNEAQ. CDR3 nucleotides: TGTGCCAGCAGCCCCCCTAGCGGGGGCCTTGATGAGCAGTTCTTC. Its protein product is CASSPPSGGLDEQFF.

This clonotype was observed many times. The V and J genes are TRBV27 and TRBJ1-4, with a possible D match to TRBD1 (6 bases). The ends were cut back, 4 bases at V and 10 bases at J, with 19 bases in the middle. The CDR3 extends over 15 amino acids. Germline lookup yields CDR1 MNHEY and CDR2 SMNVEV (reference sequence). CDR3 protein: CASSSSDTRGGKLFF. CDR3 nucleotides: TGTGCCAGCAGTTCATCCGATACAAGGGGGGGAAAACTGTTTTTT.

This clonotype was observed at least ten times. CDR3 DNA sequence: TGTGCCAGCAGCCCGGAGCGGAGAAGGGAGACCCAGTACTTC. It is translated as CASSPERRRETQYF. The rearrangement links TRBV13 to TRBJ2-5; a weak D match, TRBD2 (5 bases). V dropped 5 bases and J dropped 5 bases, with 15 bases sitting between them. Germline-derived CDR1 and CDR2 are PRHDT and FYEKMQ (reference sequence). The CDR3 is 14 amino acids.

This clonotype was seen repeatedly, ten times or more. CDR3 nucleotide sequence: TGTGCCAGCAGCAAAACTAGGTCCTACAATGAGCAGTTCTTC. Amino acid sequence: CASSKTRSYNEQFF. The rearrangement links TRBV7-7 to TRBJ2-1, with a tentative D call TRBD2 (5 bases). Germline-derived CDR1 and CDR2 are SSHAT and FNYEAQ (reference sequence). This CDR3 region has 14 residues. V dropped 5 bases and J dropped 1 base, with 9 bases sitting between them. Combining the CDR3 with reference TRBV7-7 and TRBJ2-1 gives the whole variable domain GAGVSQSPRYKVTKRGQDVTLRCDPISSHATLYWYQQALGQGPEFLTYFNYEAQPDKSGLPSDRFSAERPEGSISTLTIQRTEQRDSAMYRCASSKTRSYNEQFFGPGTRLTVL.

This rearrangement joins TRBV15 to TRBJ2-3; D unresolved. CDR1 is LNHNV and CDR2 is YYDKDF in the germline V gene (reference sequence). There are 15 residues in the CDR3. V was clipped by 5 bases and J by 5 bases, with 17 bases between them. Here the CDR3 DNA reads TGTGCCACCAGCCCAGAGATTACCCGGCTAGATACGCAGTATTTT. This codes for CATSPEITRLDTQYF.

In this sample, this clonotype turned up a few times. One end of the junction is discordant with germline, which a read error may explain. The genes are TRBV3-1 and TRBJ2-5; D gene uncertain. The CDR3 consists of 14 residues. CDR1 LGHDT and CDR2 YNNKEL come from the germline V gene (reference sequence). The CDR3 reads CVSSQQRYQETQYF. CDR3 bases: TGTGTCAGCAGCCAACAAAGGTACCAAGAGACCCAGTACTTC.

This clonotype was counted many times. The rearrangement joins TRBV27 to TRBJ2-1, with a possible D match to TRBD2 (6 bases). The CDR3 runs to 12 residues. Trimming left V 3 bases short and J 10 bases short, with 10 bases between. The germline gives CDR1 MNHEY, CDR2 SMNVEV (reference sequence). The CDR3 spells CASSFPGGEQFF. CDR3 bases: TGTGCCAGCAGTTTCCCCGGGGGAGAGCAGTTCTTC.

This clonotype was seen many times. V gene TRBV29-1 combines with J gene TRBJ2-3; TRBD2 matches at 12 bases. Trimming at V came to 1 base and at J to 5 bases, leaving 4 bases not matched to a gene. The CDR3 extends over 15 amino acids. Germline V lookup: CDR1 SQVTM, CDR2 ANQGSEA. The CDR3 DNA sequence: TGCAGCGTTGAAGGGCTAGCGGGAGGGCTAGATACGCAGTATTTT. Protein product: CSVEGLAGGLDTQYF.

This clonotype was counted only a few times. This chain connects TRBV27 to TRBJ1-3; D not certain. The CDR3 extends over 13 amino acids. The V end was cut by 4 bases, the J end by 4 bases, with 8 bases between. Germline lookup yields CDR1 MNHEY and CDR2 SMNVEV (reference sequence). The CDR3 nucleotides read TGTGCCAGCAGTTCCCAAGGAGGAAACACCATATATTTT. It codes for CASSSQGGNTIYF.

This clonotype was seen a few times. The rearrangement joins TRBV7-9 to TRBJ1-1; 8 nucleotides line up with TRBD1. The CDR3 contains 13 residues. Germline trimming cut 5 bases from V and 7 bases from J; bases unmatched to any gene: 6. Germline CDR1 SEHNR, CDR2 FQNEAQ (reference sequence). The CDR3 loop is CASSTRTGFEAFF. The CDR3 region has the DNA TGTGCCAGCAGCACAAGGACAGGGTTTGAAGCTTTCTTT.

This clonotype was counted ten times or more. CDR3 sequence (DNA): TGTGCCAGCAGCCACCAAAGAGAGTCCTACAATGAGCAGTTCTTC. Protein product: CASSHQRESYNEQFF. The chain has TRBV12-3 or TRBV12-4 and TRBJ2-1; no clear D gene. V shed 6 bases and J shed 1 base, with 13 bases lying between them. This CDR3 is built from 15 residues.

The chain couples TRBV12-3 or TRBV12-4 to TRBJ2-2; the D gene is possibly TRBD2 (5 bases). The CDR3 runs to 12 residues. Trimming removed 5 bases from V and 5 bases from J, with 6 bases in between. CDR3 nucleotides: TGTGCCAGCAGTGGGAGTACCGGGGAGCTGTTTTTT. Translating it yields CASSGSTGELFF.

This clonotype was picked up many times. The chain carries TRBV30 and TRBJ1-1; D is unclear. Germline CDR1 is GTSNPN and CDR2 is SVGIG (reference sequence). Trimming took off 2 bases at V and 0 bases at J, with 7 bases between the two ends. This CDR3 spans 13 amino acids. The CDR3 loop is CAWSIKMNTEAFF. The CDR3 DNA is TGTGCCTGGAGTATAAAGATGAACACTGAAGCTTTCTTT. Based on the CDR3 plus reference TRBV30 and TRBJ1-1, the full variable domain is SQTIHQWPATLVQPVGSPLSLECTVEGTSNPNLYWYRQAAGRGLQLLFYSVGIGQISSEVPQNLSASRPQDRQFILSSKKLLLSDSGFYLCAWSIKMNTEAFFGQGTRLTVV.

This clonotype turned up a few times. The chain uses TRBV7-9 and TRBJ1-1; D is perhaps TRBD1 (5 bases). There are 14 residues in the CDR3. With 3 bases removed from V and 4 bases from J, the gap between germline ends came to 12 bases. Germline loops: CDR1 SEHNR, CDR2 FQNEAQ (reference sequence). The CDR3 spells CASSFAGGSTEAFF. The CDR3 nucleotides read TGTGCCAGCAGCTTTGCGGGGGGGAGCACTGAAGCTTTCTTT.

This clonotype was seen many times. This chain uses TRBV12-3 or TRBV12-4 with TRBJ1-4; 7 bases match TRBD1. The V and J ends lost 4 bases and 4 bases, in that order; junction bases with no gene match: 6. The CDR3 has 15 amino acids. In DNA, the CDR3 is TGTGCCAGCAGTTCCAACAGACAGGGTAATGAAAAACTGTTTTTT. Translation: CASSSNRQGNEKLFF.

This clonotype came up a few times. This chain uses TRBV7-9 with TRBJ2-3, with 8 bases that match TRBD1. The CDR3 is made up of 16 amino acids. Germline lookup yields CDR1 SEHNR and CDR2 FQNEAQ (reference sequence). V lost 1 base to trimming and J lost 2 bases; unmatched junction nucleotides: 5. The DNA for the CDR3 is TGTGCCAGCAGCTTAGTGCAGGGGGCCTACACAGATACGCAGTATTTT. It encodes CASSLVQGAYTDTQYF. Looking up the rest from reference TRBV7-9 and TRBJ2-3 gives the full variable domain: DTGVSQNPRHKITKRGQNVTFRCDPISEHNRLYWYRQTLGQGPEFLTYFQNEAQLEKSRLLSDRFSAERPKGSFSTLEIQRTEQGDSAMYLCASSLVQGAYTDTQYFGPGTRLTVL.

The chain has TRBV28 and TRBJ2-5; 13 nucleotides align to TRBD2. There are 18 residues in the CDR3. The junction had 12 bases not matched to a gene; V was cut back by 6 bases and J by 2 bases. Germline V CDR1 and CDR2: MDHEN, SYDVKM. DNA of the CDR3: TGTGCCAGCAGCTTGACTAGCGGGAGGTGGATCCGACAAGAGACCCAGTACTTC. Residues: CASSLTSGRWIRQETQYF.

The V call is TRBV7-8, the J call TRBJ1-1, with D unclear. CDR1 and CDR2 from the germline V gene are SGHVS and FQNEAQ. V dropped 2 bases and J dropped 4 bases, with 8 bases sitting between them. The CDR3 totals 13 residues. The CDR3 sequence: CASSLQDGTEAFF. CDR3 coding DNA: TGTGCCAGCAGCTTACAAGACGGCACTGAAGCTTTCTTT. The full variable domain, in which reference TRBV7-8 and TRBJ1-1 provide the parts outside the CDR3, is GAGVSQSPRYKVAKRGQDVALRCDPISGHVSLFWYQQALGQGPEFLTYFQNEAQLDKSGLPSDRFFAERPEGSVSTLKIQRTQQEDSAVYLCASSLQDGTEAFFGQGTRLTVV.